This T cell receptor (beta chain) comes out of a study of blood T cell repertoires in COVID-19. Germline V gives CDR1 SGHNT, CDR2 YYREEE (reference sequence). The CDR3 is 17 amino acids. V trimming: 4 bases; J trimming: 0 bases; junction bases outside the gene matches: 10. Followed longitudinally, the Seattle patients had been enrolled during active infection. Per the authors' pipeline: Nucleated cell number was recorded as an estimate derived from reference gene primer amplification. TCRdb's copy holds only in-frame clones and misses some; the assay was immunoSEQ multiplex PCR. V and J calls and clone size come straight from that table; D and trimming were deduced from the DNA. The data contain 150,000 to 200,000 clones, less than 90% of them seen just once; the ten biggest clones take up roughly 9.8%.

The material sequenced was peripheral blood. The clonotype comes from a woman aged 60-70 years with COVID-19, enrolled during active disease. This chain uses TRBV5-4 with TRBJ1-2, with 9 positions matching TRBD1. The CDR3 is CASSPGTGLFPNYGYTF. CDR3 bases: TGTGCCAGCAGCCCAGGGACAGGGCTATTCCCTAACTATGGCTACACCTTC.